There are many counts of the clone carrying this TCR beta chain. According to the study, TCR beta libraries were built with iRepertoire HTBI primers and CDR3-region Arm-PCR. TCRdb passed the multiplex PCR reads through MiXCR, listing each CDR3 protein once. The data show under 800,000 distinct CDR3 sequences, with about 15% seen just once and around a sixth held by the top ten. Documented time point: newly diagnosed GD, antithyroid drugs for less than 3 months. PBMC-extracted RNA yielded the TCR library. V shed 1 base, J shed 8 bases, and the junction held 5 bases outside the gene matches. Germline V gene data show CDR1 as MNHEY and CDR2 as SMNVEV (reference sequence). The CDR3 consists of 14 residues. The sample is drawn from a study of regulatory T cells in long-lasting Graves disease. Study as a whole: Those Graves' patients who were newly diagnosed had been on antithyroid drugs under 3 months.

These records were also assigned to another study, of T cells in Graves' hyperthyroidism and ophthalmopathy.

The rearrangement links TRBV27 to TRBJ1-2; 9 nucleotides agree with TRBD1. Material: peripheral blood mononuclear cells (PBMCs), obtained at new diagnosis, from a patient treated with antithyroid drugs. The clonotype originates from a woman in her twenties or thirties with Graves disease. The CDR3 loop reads CASSLLGQGGGYTF. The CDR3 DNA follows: TGTGCCAGCAGTTTATTGGGACAGGGCGGGGGCTACACCTTC.